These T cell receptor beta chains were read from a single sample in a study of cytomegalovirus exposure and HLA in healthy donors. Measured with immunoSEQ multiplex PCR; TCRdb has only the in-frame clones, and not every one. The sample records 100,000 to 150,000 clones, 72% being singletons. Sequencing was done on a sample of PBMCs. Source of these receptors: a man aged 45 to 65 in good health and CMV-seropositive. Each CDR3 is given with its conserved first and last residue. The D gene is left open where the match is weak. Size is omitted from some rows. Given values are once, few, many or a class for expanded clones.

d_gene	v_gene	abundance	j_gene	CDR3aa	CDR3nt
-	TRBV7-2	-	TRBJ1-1	CASSFGQAINTEAFF	TGTGCCAGCAGCTTTGGTCAGGCAATTAACACTGAAGCTTTCTTT
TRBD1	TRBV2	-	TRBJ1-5	CASSEGQGRFQPQHF	TGTGCCAGCAGCGAAGGACAGGGGCGGTTTCAGCCCCAGCATTTT
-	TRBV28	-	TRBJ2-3	CASSYPGGGTDTQYF	TGTGCCAGCTCGTACCCCGGGGGTGGGACAGATACGCAGTATTTT
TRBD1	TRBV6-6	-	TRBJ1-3	CASSWGQGWDTIYF	TGTGCCAGCAGTTGGGGACAGGGGTGGGACACCATATATTTT
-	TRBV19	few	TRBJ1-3	CATTTVSGNTIYF	TGTGCCACCACGACAGTCTCTGGAAACACCATATATTTT
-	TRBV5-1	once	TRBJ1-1	CASSLGGPNTEAFF	TGCGCCAGCAGCTTGGGGGGGCCGAACACTGAAGCTTTCTTT
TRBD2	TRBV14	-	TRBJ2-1	CASSQDILAGGGYNEQFF	TGTGCCAGCAGCCAAGATATACTAGCGGGGGGAGGCTACAATGAGCAGTTCTTC
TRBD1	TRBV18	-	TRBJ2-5	CASSKDRGFQETQYF	TGTGCCAGCTCGAAGGACAGGGGATTCCAAGAGACCCAGTACTTC
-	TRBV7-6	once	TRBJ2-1	CASSLALRQVNEQFF	TGTGCCAGCAGCTTAGCGCTAAGGCAGGTCAATGAGCAGTTCTTC
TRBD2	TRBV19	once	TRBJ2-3	CASSILAGVSDTQYF	TGTGCCAGTAGTATACTAGCGGGAGTGTCAGATACGCAGTATTTT
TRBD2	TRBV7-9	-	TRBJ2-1	CASSDAPTSGGVHEQFF	TGTGCCAGCAGCGATGCACCGACTAGCGGGGGGGTCCATGAGCAGTTCTTC